Listed here are 18 T cell receptor beta chains from one sample, sequenced in a study of early T cells in non-severe SARS-CoV-2 infection. TCRdb re-analysed the 5' RACE reads in MiXCR, keeping a single row per CDR3 protein. The table lists about 33,000 distinct CDR3 sequences, approximately 5% of them singletons, with approximately 13% in the top ten. Sequenced sample: whole blood. The receptors shown here come from an adult who was a healthcare worker with PCR-confirmed SARS-CoV-2 infection or an uninfected control (not recorded which).

This clonotype was seen repeatedly, ten times or more. The chain has TRBV4-1 and TRBJ1-2; 7 nucleotides match TRBD1. The CDR3 loop spans 13 amino acids. The germline gives CDR1 MGHRA, CDR2 YSYEKL. Trimming at V came to 5 bases and at J to 6 bases, leaving 6 bases not matched to a gene. The CDR3 nucleotides are TGCGCCAGCAGCATGACAGGGAGAAATGGCTACACCTTC. It is translated as CASSMTGRNGYTF.

As regards this clonotype: A clone one base away is much larger, so this may be a read error. The rearrangement joins TRBV20-1 to TRBJ2-3; D unclear. This CDR3 is 13 amino acids long. Per the germline V gene, CDR1 is DFQATT and CDR2 is SNEGSKA (reference sequence). Trimming stripped 6 bases from V and 3 bases from J, with 13 bases between. The CDR3 loop reads CSALHGKTDTQYF. In nucleotides, the CDR3 is TGCAGTGCCCTCCATGGGAAAACAGATACGCAGTATTTT.

This clonotype was detected many times. The chain carries TRBV7-2 and TRBJ1-2; 9 bases agree with TRBD1. Germline CDR1 and CDR2: SGHTA and FQGNSA. The CDR3 sequence is 15 residues long. The V and J ends lost 5 bases and 8 bases, in that order; junction bases with no gene match: 12. CDR3 bases: TGTGCCAGCAGCCGCCGGGACAGGGTGCCGGGAGGCTACACCTTC. Protein product: CASSRRDRVPGGYTF.

At least ten counts were recorded for this clonotype. The chain carries TRBV6-4 and TRBJ2-3; 9 nucleotides align to TRBD2. After removal of 2 bases from V and 4 bases from J, the junction contained 1 base not matched to a gene. CDR1 and CDR2 (germline): MRHNA, SNTAGT. This CDR3 contains 14 residues. CDR3 sequence (DNA): TGTGCCAGCAGTGACGCGGGGGGGCCAGATACGCAGTATTTT. The encoded protein is CASSDAGGPDTQYF.

This clonotype was counted ten times or more. The chain couples TRBV5-6 to TRBJ2-7; the D gene could be TRBD1 or TRBD2 (5 bases each). Trimming took 0 bases from V and 10 from J, leaving 8 bases between them. CDR3 size: 11 residues. Germline V gene data show CDR1 as SGHDT and CDR2 as YYEEEE. CDR3 region: CASSLEGPQYF. Here the CDR3 DNA reads TGTGCCAGCAGCTTGGAGGGACCCCAGTACTTC.

By frequency in the sample, this clonotype is medium-sized (0.01 to 0.1%). The J gene is TRBJ2-6, the V gene TRBV28; 7 positions match TRBD2. The ends lost 5 bases at V and 1 base at J; junction bases unmatched: 11. CDR1 and CDR2 from the germline V gene are MDHEN and SYDVKM. This CDR3 comprises 18 residues. The DNA for the CDR3 is TGTGCCAGCAGTGAGGTGGTGCGGGGGATTTCTGGGGCCAACGTCCTGACTTTC. Its protein is CASSEVVRGISGANVLTF.

The rearrangement links TRBV6-6 to TRBJ1-1; 9 bases are a match to TRBD1. The germline gives CDR1 MNHNY, CDR2 SVGAGI (reference sequence). This CDR3 has 16 amino acids. Trimming took 7 bases from V and 0 from J; bases not matched to a gene: 9. CDR3 nucleotide sequence: TGTGCCAGCACCGAAGGACAGGGGAGTCTGAACACTGAAGCTTTCTTT. Translating gives CASTEGQGSLNTEAFF.

This clonotype was counted a few times. V and J are TRBV28 and TRBJ1-4; 9 bases are shared with TRBD1. This CDR3 has 14 residues. The trim removed 5 bases at V and 8 bases at J, leaving 6 bases unmatched. CDR1 is MDHEN, CDR2 SYDVKM, per germline. The CDR3 nucleotides are TGTGCCAGCAGTCGGACAGGGGCAGGGGAAAAACTGTTTTTT. It translates to CASSRTGAGEKLFF.

This clonotype was picked up many times. The chain is built from TRBV24-1 and TRBJ2-6; a weak D match, TRBD1 (6 bases). V was trimmed by 3 bases and J by 0 bases, leaving 11 bases between them. Germline lookup yields CDR1 KGHDR and CDR2 SFDVKD. The length of the CDR3 is 17 residues. This chain's CDR3 is CATSDPDSRSGANVLTF. CDR3 nucleotides: TGTGCCACCAGTGATCCGGACAGCCGCTCTGGGGCCAACGTCCTGACTTTC.

This clonotype has a count of ten or more. This chain joins TRBV20-1 and TRBJ2-5; D is perhaps TRBD1 or TRBD2 (5 bases each). The V gene's germline CDR1 is DFQATT and CDR2 SNEGSKA (reference sequence). V gave up 0 bases and J gave up 5 bases, with 10 bases separating them. The CDR3 runs 13 residues. Written as DNA, the CDR3 is TGCAGTGCTAGAGAGGGGACGCTGGAGACCCAGTACTTC. Its translation is CSAREGTLETQYF.

Many counts were recorded for this clonotype. The chain combines TRBV10-3 with TRBJ2-5; 7 nucleotides agree with TRBD1. The V gene's germline CDR1 is ENHRY and CDR2 SYGVKD. The CDR3 is 13 residues long. V was clipped by 10 bases and J by 4 bases; unmatched bases: 9. Here the CDR3 reads CATTDRYGETQYF. DNA for the CDR3: TGTGCCACTACGGACAGGTACGGAGAGACCCAGTACTTC.

This clonotype was seen at least ten times. The chain employs TRBV5-6 and TRBJ2-3, with a tentative D call TRBD2 (7 bases). Germline CDR1 SGHDT, CDR2 YYEEEE. This CDR3 is built from 14 residues. The V and J ends lost 2 bases and 5 bases respectively, with 12 bases between them. Here the CDR3 DNA reads TGTGCCAGCAGCTTCGGGGGGCAGGAAGATACGCAGTATTTT. It encodes CASSFGGQEDTQYF.

This clonotype was detected many times. V gene TRBV9 combines with J gene TRBJ2-1, with D unclear. Trimming cost V 4 bases and J 5 bases, with 13 bases left between them. CDR3 length: 14 residues. Germline values: CDR1 SGDLS, CDR2 YYNGEE. The CDR3 DNA sequence: TGTGCCAGCAGCCCAGGTGGCTGGAACAATGAGCAGTTCTTC. As protein: CASSPGGWNNEQFF.

In its sample, this clonotype was seen many times. The chain combines TRBV12-3 or TRBV12-4 with TRBJ2-7, with no clear D. Trimming shortened V by 6 bases and J by 6 bases, and 9 bases separated the two germline ends. CDR3 length: 11 amino acids. The DNA of the CDR3 is TGTGCCAGCAGGTGGGAAACCGAGCAGTACTTC. Translated, it gives CASRWETEQYF.

Regarding this clonotype: This may be a read error, as it is one base from a much larger clone. The chain couples TRBV2 to TRBJ1-6; 7 bases match TRBD1. The CDR3 spans 15 residues. V dropped 1 base and J dropped 10; count of bases not matched to a gene: 7. CDR1 and CDR2 (germline): SNHLY, FYNNEI. This CDR3 is CASSEERGGGSPLHF. Written as DNA, the CDR3 is TGTGCCAGCAGTGAAGAAAGGGGAGGGGGCTCACCCCTCCACTTT. Complete variable domain (other parts from reference TRBV2 and TRBJ1-6): EPEVTQTPSHQVTQMGQEVILRCVPISNHLYFYWYRQILGQKVEFLVSFYNNEISEKSEIFDDQFSVERPDGSNFTLKIRSTKLEDSAMYFCASSEERGGGSPLHFGNGTRLTVT.

This clonotype was recorded at least ten times. The chain links TRBV3-1 to TRBJ2-7, with D tentatively TRBD2 (6 bases). The CDR3 sequence is 17 residues long. Trimming shortened V by 4 bases and J by 1 base, and 20 bases separated the two germline ends. Germline assignment: CDR1 LGHDT and CDR2 YNNKEL (reference sequence). CDR3 DNA sequence: TGTGCCAGCAGCCTAAAACAAGGAGTAGCGGTATCCTACGAGCAGTACTTC. Translation: CASSLKQGVAVSYEQYF.

This clonotype was counted at least ten times. The chain employs TRBV6-5 and TRBJ1-6; D remains unclear. The germline gives CDR1 MNHEY, CDR2 SVGAGI. This CDR3 region has 13 residues. Trimming removed 8 bases from V and 7 bases from J, with 12 bases in between. CDR3 in amino acids: CASGSRENSPLHF. In nucleotides, the CDR3 is TGTGCCAGCGGATCGAGGGAGAATTCACCCCTCCACTTT.

In this sample, this clonotype turned up a few times. The chain carries TRBV5-1 and TRBJ1-2; no definite D call. V lost 0 bases to trimming and J lost 7 bases, with 16 bases between them. CDR3 size: 15 residues. CDR1 SGHRS and CDR2 YFSETQ come from the germline V gene. CDR3 coding DNA: TGCGCCAGCAGCTTGGGAGATACTCCTGCAACTGGCTACACCTTC. Residues: CASSLGDTPATGYTF.